Listed here are 18 T cell receptor beta chains from one sample, sequenced in a study of cytomegalovirus exposure and HLA in healthy donors. Primers included in the PCR were 60 Vbeta and 13 Jbeta primers. Here immunoSEQ multiplex PCR was the method, and the copy in TCRdb shows in-frame clones only, minus some. The repertoire holds 150,000 to 200,000 clones, with around nine tenths as singletons. Sequences were obtained from PBMCs. These receptors were obtained from a woman aged 25 to 39 in good health and CMV-seronegative.

V gene TRBV7-2 combines with J gene TRBJ2-7; TRBD2 aligns across 10 bases. Germline-derived CDR1 and CDR2 are SGHTA and FQGNSA. V lost 1 base to trimming and J lost 6 bases; unmatched junction nucleotides: 3. The CDR3 is 14 residues long. The CDR3 region has the DNA TGTGCCAGCAGCTTAGGGATAGCGGGAGGCGAGCAGTACTTC. This translates into CASSLGIAGGEQYF.

This chain uses TRBV2 with TRBJ1-2; TRBD1 is a possible D gene (6 bases). Trimming took 6 bases from V and 2 from J, leaving 10 bases between them. This CDR3 is 13 amino acids long. Germline CDR1 is SNHLY and CDR2 is FYNNEI. In DNA, the CDR3 is TGTGCCAGCAGCGACAGGAAGAACTATGGCTACACCTTC. It codes for CASSDRKNYGYTF.

The chain employs TRBV9 and TRBJ1-2, with 9 nucleotides matching TRBD1. The CDR3 is made up of 16 amino acids. Germline lookup yields CDR1 SGDLS and CDR2 YYNGEE. V dropped 4 bases and J dropped 4; count of bases not matched to a gene: 11. The CDR3 nucleotides are TGTGCCAGCAGCCTTTATTCACAGGGGGCCGGCTATGGCTACACCTTC. Translated: CASSLYSQGAGYGYTF.

The chain uses TRBV4-3 and TRBJ1-2, with D unclear. V was pared by 4 bases and J by 4 bases, with 16 bases between. This CDR3 comprises 15 residues. The germline V gene encodes CDR1 LGHNA and CDR2 YSLEER. The CDR3 spells CASSRTGLSTYGYTF. In DNA form, the CDR3 reads TGCGCCAGCAGCCGGACCGGACTTTCCACCTATGGCTACACCTTC.

V is TRBV27 and J is TRBJ2-7; no clear D gene. The V and J ends lost 2 bases and 0 bases respectively, with 14 bases between them. Looked up from germline, CDR1 is MNHEY and CDR2 is SMNVEV (reference sequence). The length of the CDR3 is 16 residues. CDR3 region: CASSLTTSLSSYEQYF. CDR3 DNA sequence: TGTGCCAGCAGTTTAACCACCTCGCTTAGCTCCTACGAGCAGTACTTC.

The V gene is TRBV5-4, the J gene TRBJ1-1, with no clear D. Trimming took 4 bases from V and 6 from J, leaving 16 bases between them. Germline values: CDR1 SGHNT, CDR2 YYREEE (reference sequence). The CDR3 contains 14 residues. CDR3 protein: CASSPQVGLSEAFF. In nucleotides, the CDR3 is TGTGCCAGCAGCCCGCAAGTTGGACTGTCTGAAGCTTTCTTT.

The V and J genes are TRBV5-1 and TRBJ2-7, with D maybe TRBD2 (6 bases). The germline V gene encodes CDR1 SGHRS and CDR2 YFSETQ. This CDR3 has 14 residues. The ends were cut back, 0 bases at V and 3 bases at J, with 10 bases in the middle. The CDR3 is CASSLAGVGYEQYF. For the CDR3, the DNA is TGCGCCAGCAGCTTGGCGGGGGTGGGCTACGAGCAGTACTTC.

This clone was recorded only once. V gene TRBV7-8 combines with J gene TRBJ2-7, with D possibly TRBD2 on 7 matching bases. CDR1 is SGHVS and CDR2 is FQNEAQ in the germline V gene. Trimming left V 2 bases short and J 0 bases short, with 20 bases between. This CDR3 has 18 amino acids. The CDR3 reads CASSLRGGKGHTSYEQYF. In nucleotides, the CDR3 is TGTGCCAGCAGCTTAAGGGGGGGAAAAGGACATACCTCCTACGAGCAGTACTTC.

The chain combines TRBV19 with TRBJ2-2; 10 nucleotides line up with TRBD2. Germline CDR1 LNHDA, CDR2 SQIVND (reference sequence). The V gene end was trimmed by 3 bases and the J gene end by 6 bases; junction bases not matched to a gene: 4. The CDR3 extends over 15 amino acids. The CDR3 nucleotides are TGTGCCAGTAGTATGGGACTAGCGTTAGCCGGGGAGCTGTTTTTT. Translating gives CASSMGLALAGELFF.

The V call is TRBV4-3, the J call TRBJ1-2, with 8 bases identical to TRBD1. The CDR3 totals 15 residues. Germline V gene data show CDR1 as LGHNA and CDR2 as YSLEER. V lost 0 bases, J lost 4 bases, and 4 bases stayed unmatched. In DNA form, the CDR3 reads TGCGCCAGCAGCCAAGACAGGGGGCCCTCCTATGGCTACACCTTC. Translated, it gives CASSQDRGPSYGYTF.

V and J are TRBV11-2 and TRBJ1-4; tentatively, D is TRBD1 (6 bases). In germline, CDR1 is SGHAT, CDR2 FQNNGV. The CDR3 is made up of 14 amino acids. V was clipped by 10 bases and J by 5 bases, with 17 bases between them. The CDR3 is CATNSGADNEKLFF. The CDR3 nucleotides are TGTGCCACCAACTCAGGGGCAGACAATGAAAAACTGTTTTTT. The variable domain in full, completed from reference TRBV11-2 and TRBJ1-4, reads EAGVAQSPRYKIIEKRQSVAFWCNPISGHATLYWYQQILGQGPKLLIQFQNNGVVDDSQLPKDRFSAERLKGVDSTLKIQPAKLEDSAVYLCATNSGADNEKLFFGSGTQLSVL.

The chain employs TRBV19 and TRBJ2-5; 10 bases fit TRBD1. V lost 3 bases to trimming and J lost 3 bases; unmatched junction nucleotides: 4. Germline V lookup: CDR1 LNHDA, CDR2 SQIVND (reference sequence). CDR3 length: 15 amino acids. CDR3 bases: TGTGCCAGTAGTATGGGACAGGGGTCCAAAGAGACCCAGTACTTC. This translates into CASSMGQGSKETQYF.

This clone appeared a single time. The chain employs TRBV5-6 and TRBJ2-7; 7 bases map to TRBD1. The germline V gene has CDR1 SGHDT and CDR2 YYEEEE. V lost 4 bases to trimming and J lost 2 bases; unmatched junction nucleotides: 6. This CDR3 region has 14 residues. In DNA form, the CDR3 reads TGTGCCAGCAGCCCCTGGGACAGCACCTACGAGCAGTACTTC. Translating gives CASSPWDSTYEQYF. Full variable domain (rest looked up from reference TRBV5-6 and TRBJ2-7): DAGVTQSPTHLIKTRGQQVTLRCSPKSGHDTVSWYQQALGQGPQFIFQYYEEEERQRGNFPDRFSGHQFPNYSSELNVNALLLGDSALYLCASSPWDSTYEQYFGPGTRLTVT.

V usage is TRBV23-1 and J usage is TRBJ2-1; D might be TRBD1 (5 bases). TRBV23-1 is filed as an ORF, its function uncertain. There are 19 residues in the CDR3. V was shortened by 9 bases and J by 0 bases, with 27 bases between the two germline ends. This CDR3 is CARGPWTGLKTSSYNEQFF. DNA of the CDR3: TGCGCCAGGGGGCCATGGACGGGCCTCAAAACCAGCTCCTACAATGAGCAGTTCTTC.

This clone was observed a single time. The chain joins TRBV18 to TRBJ1-4; no definite D call. The germline CDR1 and CDR2 sequences are KGHSH and LQKENI. Trimming shortened V by 2 bases and J by 6 bases, and 16 bases separated the two germline ends. The CDR3 consists of 16 residues. In DNA, the CDR3 is TGTGCCAGCTCACCAATATTCGCGGGGAGCGATGAAAAACTGTTTTTT. It specifies CASSPIFAGSDEKLFF. Based on the CDR3 plus reference TRBV18 and TRBJ1-4, the full variable domain is NAGVMQNPRHLVRRRGQEARLRCSPMKGHSHVYWYRQLPEEGLKFMVYLQKENIIDESGMPKERFSAEFPKEGPSILRIQQVVRGDSAAYFCASSPIFAGSDEKLFFGSGTQLSVL.

The chain is built from TRBV27 and TRBJ1-1; D is uncertain. V lost 0 bases to trimming and J lost 4 bases, with 9 bases between them. Germline assignment: CDR1 MNHEY and CDR2 SMNVEV (reference sequence). The CDR3 has 14 amino acids. Here the CDR3 DNA reads TGTGCCAGCAGTTTATCGCGGTTTTCCACTGAAGCTTTCTTT. Protein sequence: CASSLSRFSTEAFF.

This chain joins TRBV21-1 and TRBJ1-1; the D call in the table, TRBD1, was not verified against the DNA. TRBV21-1 is a documented pseudogene. The CDR3 is 17 amino acids. The CDR3 nucleotides are TGTGCCAGCAGCAAAATTCGACGGGACAGAGCGAACACTGAAGCTTTCTTT. It encodes CASSKIRRDRANTEAFF.

The CDR3 is CASSAGTGWGEQYF. For the CDR3, the DNA is TGTGCCAGCAGCGCCGGGACAGGGTGGGGCGAGCAGTACTTC. This chain connects TRBV9 to TRBJ2-5; 9 positions agree with TRBD1. The end of the DNA fits TRBJ2-7 better, so the J call may be wrong. CDR1 is SGDLS and CDR2 is YYNGEE in the germline V gene. The CDR3 extends over 14 amino acids.